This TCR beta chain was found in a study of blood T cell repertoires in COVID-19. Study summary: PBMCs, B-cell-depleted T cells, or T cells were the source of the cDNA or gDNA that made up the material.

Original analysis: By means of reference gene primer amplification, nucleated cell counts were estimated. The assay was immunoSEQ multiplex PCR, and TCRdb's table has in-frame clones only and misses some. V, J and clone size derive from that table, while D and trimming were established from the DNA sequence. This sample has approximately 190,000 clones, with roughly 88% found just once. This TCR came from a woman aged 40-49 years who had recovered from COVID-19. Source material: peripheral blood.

Here the CDR3 DNA reads TGTGCCAGCAGCTGGGGCCGGGAGACCCAGTACTTC. Protein product: CASSWGRETQYF. This sequence joins TRBV3-1 (or the pseudogene TRBV3-2) and TRBJ2-5, with D maybe TRBD1 (5 bases). Germline V gives CDR1 LGHDT, CDR2 YNNKEL (reference sequence). The CDR3 is made up of 12 amino acids. The V gene lost 5 bases and the J gene lost 5 bases, with 9 bases spanning the gap.